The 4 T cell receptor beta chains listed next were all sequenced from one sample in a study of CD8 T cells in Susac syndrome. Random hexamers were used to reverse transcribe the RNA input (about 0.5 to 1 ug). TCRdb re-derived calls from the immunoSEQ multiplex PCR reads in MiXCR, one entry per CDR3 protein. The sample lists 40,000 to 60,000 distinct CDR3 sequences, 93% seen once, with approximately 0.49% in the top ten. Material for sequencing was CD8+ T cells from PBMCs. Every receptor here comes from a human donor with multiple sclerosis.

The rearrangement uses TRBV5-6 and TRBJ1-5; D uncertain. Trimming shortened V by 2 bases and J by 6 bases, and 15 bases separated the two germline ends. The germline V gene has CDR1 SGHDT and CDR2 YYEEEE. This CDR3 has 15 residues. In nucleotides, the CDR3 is TGTGCCAGCAGCTTCGGGTATATAGCAACTCAGCCCCAGCATTTT. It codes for CASSFGYIATQPQHF. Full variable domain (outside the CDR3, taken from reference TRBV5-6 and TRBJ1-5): DAGVTQSPTHLIKTRGQQVTLRCSPKSGHDTVSWYQQALGQGPQFIFQYYEEEERQRGNFPDRFSGHQFPNYSSELNVNALLLGDSALYLCASSFGYIATQPQHFGDGTRLSIL.

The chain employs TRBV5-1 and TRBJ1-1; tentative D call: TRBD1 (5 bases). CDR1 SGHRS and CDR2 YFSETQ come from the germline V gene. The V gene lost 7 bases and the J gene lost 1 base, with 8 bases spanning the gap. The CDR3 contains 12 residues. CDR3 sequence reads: CASSTGNTEAFF. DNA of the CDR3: TGCGCCAGCTCTACAGGGAACACTGAAGCTTTCTTT. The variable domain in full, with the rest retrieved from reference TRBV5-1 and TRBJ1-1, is KAGVTQTPRYLIKTRGQQVTLSCSPISGHRSVSWYQQTPGQGLQFLFEYFSETQRNKGNFPGRFSGRQFSNSRSEMNVSTLELGDSALYLCASSTGNTEAFFGQGTRLTVV.

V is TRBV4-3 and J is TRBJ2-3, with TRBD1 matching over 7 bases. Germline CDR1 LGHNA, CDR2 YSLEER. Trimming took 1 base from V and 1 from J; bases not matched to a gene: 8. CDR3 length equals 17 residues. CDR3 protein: CASSQGTGGSGTDTQYF. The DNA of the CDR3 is TGCGCCAGCAGCCAAGGGACAGGCGGGTCTGGCACAGATACGCAGTATTTT.

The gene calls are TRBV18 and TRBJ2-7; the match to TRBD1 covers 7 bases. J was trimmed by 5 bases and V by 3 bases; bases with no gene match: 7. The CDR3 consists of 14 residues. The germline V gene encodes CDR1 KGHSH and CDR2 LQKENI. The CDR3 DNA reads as TGTGCCAGCTCACCTGGAGACAGGGTCCACGAGCAGTACTTC. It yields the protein CASSPGDRVHEQYF.